A single sample is the source of the 14 T cell receptor beta chains below, sequenced in a study of blood T cell repertoires in COVID-19. Using immunoSEQ multiplex PCR, the repertoire was profiled, and TCRdb retains in-frame clones only, with some absent. The sample lists about 360,000 clones, more than 75% occurring once. The sample consisted of PBMCs or T cells enriched from blood (not recorded which). These receptor sequences come from a man between 35 and 55 years old in a cohort exposed to, infected with or recovered from COVID-19 (not recorded which).

This chain connects TRBV7-9 to TRBJ1-3; D is perhaps TRBD1 (6 bases). With 5 bases removed from V and 1 base from J, the gap between germline ends came to 15 bases. This CDR3 is built from 16 residues. Germline V gene lookup returns CDR1 SEHNR and CDR2 FQNEAQ (reference sequence). CDR3 loop: CASSLQGLASGNTIYF. CDR3 bases: TGTGCCAGCAGCCTACAGGGATTGGCTTCTGGAAACACCATATATTTT.

The chain joins TRBV3-1 (or the pseudogene TRBV3-2) to TRBJ2-5; the match to TRBD1 covers 9 bases. The germline CDR1 and CDR2 sequences are LGHDT and YNNKEL (reference sequence). The CDR3 is made up of 16 amino acids. The V segment lost 1 base and the J segment 5 bases; nucleotides outside the gene matches: 8. The CDR3 DNA follows: TGTGCCAGCAGCCAAGTCCCCGGGACAGGGAGGGAGACCCAGTACTTC. Translating gives CASSQVPGTGRETQYF.

The rearrangement joins TRBV5-1 to TRBJ2-5; a possible D gene is TRBD1 (6 bases). Germline V gene sequence: CDR1 SGHRS, CDR2 YFSETQ. The V end was cut by 0 bases, the J end by 0 bases, with 9 bases between. CDR3 size: 15 residues. The CDR3 coding sequence is TGCGCCAGCAGCTTGGACGGGACAAACCAAGAGACCCAGTACTTC. This sequence encodes CASSLDGTNQETQYF.

The chain recombines TRBV5-1 with TRBJ1-2, with TRBD1 matching 7 bases. V shed 3 bases, J shed 4 bases, and the junction held 6 bases outside the gene matches. The CDR3 has 14 amino acids. Per the germline V gene, CDR1 is SGHRS and CDR2 is YFSETQ. CDR3 protein: CASSWAGGSYGYTF. CDR3 nucleotide sequence: TGCGCCAGCAGCTGGGCAGGGGGATCCTATGGCTACACCTTC.

This chain uses TRBV5-8 with TRBJ1-5, with D unclear. The length of the CDR3 is 14 residues. CDR1 SGHTS and CDR2 YDEGEE come from the germline V gene. The V end lost 2 bases, the J end lost 0 bases, and 6 bases lay between the germline ends. The CDR3 DNA follows: TGTGCCAGCAGCTTCACTCATAGCAATCAGCCCCAGCATTTT. Translation: CASSFTHSNQPQHF.

The V gene is TRBV19, the J gene TRBJ1-5; TRBD1 aligns across 8 bases. V dropped 4 bases and J dropped 9; count of bases not matched to a gene: 8. From germline, CDR1 is LNHDA and CDR2 SQIVND (reference sequence). The CDR3 loop spans 14 amino acids. CDR3 sequence (DNA): TGTGCCAGTAGTAGACAGGGGTGGGGTCTGCCCCAGCATTTT. As protein: CASSRQGWGLPQHF.

This clone appeared once. The identical CDR3 is also encoded by other nucleotide sequences in the sample. The V gene is TRBV4-2, the J gene TRBJ1-1; maybe TRBD1 (5 bases). The germline V and J ends were trimmed by 0 bases and 0 bases, with 5 bases remaining between them. There are 14 residues in the CDR3. CDR1 and CDR2 (germline): LGHNA, YNFKEQ. In DNA form, the CDR3 reads TGTGCCAGCAGCCAAGACAGGGTGAACACTGAAGCTTTCTTT. Translated: CASSQDRVNTEAFF.

This clone appeared once. The chain couples TRBV7-9 to TRBJ1-2; 7 bases match TRBD1. Germline V gives CDR1 SEHNR, CDR2 FQNEAQ (reference sequence). The CDR3 runs to 15 residues. Trimming removed 1 base from V and 5 bases from J; junction bases left unmatched: 7. The CDR3 protein is CASSLDTTGVYGYTF. CDR3 sequence (DNA): TGTGCCAGCAGCTTAGATACCACAGGGGTGTATGGCTACACCTTC.

The J gene is TRBJ1-4, the V gene TRBV10-2; maybe TRBD1 (6 bases). The CDR3 totals 16 residues. V was clipped by 0 bases and J by 7 bases, with 15 bases between them. CDR1 WSHSY and CDR2 SAAADI come from the germline V gene. Here the CDR3 reads CASSESQGGGGEKLFF. CDR3 in DNA: TGCGCCAGCAGTGAGTCGCAGGGAGGGGGAGGTGAAAAACTGTTTTTT.

This sequence joins TRBV2 and TRBJ2-2, with 7 nucleotides matching TRBD1. This CDR3 comprises 12 residues. In germline, CDR1 is SNHLY, CDR2 FYNNEI. The V segment lost 7 bases and the J segment 6 bases; nucleotides outside the gene matches: 2. In DNA, the CDR3 is TGTGCCAGCACAGGGGGTCCCGGGGAGCTGTTTTTT. It yields the protein CASTGGPGELFF. Drawing the rest from reference TRBV2 and TRBJ2-2, the complete variable domain is EPEVTQTPSHQVTQMGQEVILRCVPISNHLYFYWYRQILGQKVEFLVSFYNNEISEKSEIFDDQFSVERPDGSNFTLKIRSTKLEDSAMYFCASTGGPGELFFGEGSRLTVL.

V and J are TRBV19 and TRBJ1-4; tentatively, D is TRBD1 (5 bases). The CDR3 is 14 residues long. Deletions cut 3 bases from V and 11 bases from J, with 16 bases between. Germline V CDR1 and CDR2: LNHDA, SQIVND (reference sequence). CDR3 nucleotides: TGTGCCAGTAGTATCTTTGGGACTGGTACGAAACTGTTTTTT. Amino acid sequence: CASSIFGTGTKLFF.

The CDR3 DNA follows: TGTGCCAGCAGCTTGGAAGGATCTAGCGGGACGGCCGGGGAGCTGTTTTTT. Residues: CASSLEGSSGTAGELFF. The chain couples TRBV11-2 to TRBJ2-2, with 9 bases matching TRBD2. The germline V gene encodes CDR1 SGHAT and CDR2 FQNNGV. CDR3 length: 17 amino acids. J lost 6 bases, V lost 3 bases, and 11 bases had no gene match.

In its sample, this clone was seen a few times. V is TRBV27 and J is TRBJ1-5; TRBD1 matches 10 bases. There are 15 residues in the CDR3. J lost 10 bases, V lost 6 bases, and 12 bases had no gene match. Per the germline V gene, CDR1 is MNHEY and CDR2 is SMNVEV (reference sequence). CDR3 bases: TGTGCCAGCAGGTGGACAGGGGGGTGGTCAGTCCCCCAGCATTTT. Translating it yields CASRWTGGWSVPQHF.

V is TRBV6-1 and J is TRBJ1-2; D is uncertain. This CDR3 comprises 18 residues. The V gene's germline CDR1 is MNHNS and CDR2 SASEGT. The ends were cut back, 2 bases at V and 3 bases at J, with 22 bases in the middle. CDR3 bases: TGTGCCAGCAGTGAACAGGCCTTGGGCCGATCTCGTTACTATGGCTACACCTTC. Protein product: CASSEQALGRSRYYGYTF.